The clone carrying this TCR beta chain came up once. The sample belongs to a study of blood T cell repertoires in COVID-19. About the research overall: Acute-phase and convalescent COVID-19 samples originated in the United States, Italy and Spain.

The trim removed 6 bases at V and 0 bases at J, leaving 7 bases unmatched. Germline CDR1 is WSHSY and CDR2 is SAAADI. The CDR3 has 16 amino acids. Clones were read by immunoSEQ multiplex PCR, and TCRdb kept only the in-frame ones, dropping some. The sample gives around 69,000 clones, roughly nine tenths of which show up once; less than 5.5% is in the top ten. The receptor was isolated from a woman aged 50 to 60 with active COVID-19. This chain uses TRBV10-2 with TRBJ2-2; TRBD2 agrees at 7 bases. Sequenced material: peripheral blood. CDR3 DNA: TGCGCCAGCAGGGGGGGGGTAGCGGCGAACACCGGGGAGCTGTTTTTT. It yields the protein CASRGGVAANTGELFF.